These 26 T cell receptor beta chains were sequenced from one sample in a study of T cells in Graves' hyperthyroidism and ophthalmopathy. TCR beta CDR3 regions were amplified from RNA. TCR CDR3 underwent first-round RT-PCR with the HTBI primer set. TCRdb re-called the multiplex PCR reads with MiXCR, one entry per CDR3 protein. The sample comprises 250,000 or so distinct CDR3 sequences, less than 20% of which are singletons, and 25% to 30% rests with the top ten. Source material: blood. The source of these receptors is a woman younger than 30 with Graves' ophthalmopathy.

This clonotype was counted many times. The chain recombines TRBV28 with TRBJ1-5; D uncertain. The V and J ends lost 7 bases and 4 bases respectively, with 26 bases between them. The CDR3 is 18 residues long. Germline V gives CDR1 MDHEN, CDR2 SYDVKM. CDR3 coding DNA: TGTGCCAGCACCTACAACCCAACGGGCGGTCAGATTAATCAGCCCCAGCATTTT. It translates to CASTYNPTGGQINQPQHF.

This rearrangement joins TRBV29-1 to TRBJ1-2; tentative D call: TRBD1 (5 bases). V was shortened by 2 bases and J by 4 bases, with 17 bases between the two germline ends. Per germline, CDR1 SQVTM and CDR2 ANQGSEA. The CDR3 is 15 residues long. The CDR3 loop reads CSVERTTGRRYGYTF. The CDR3 DNA sequence: TGCAGCGTTGAACGAACCACGGGACGCCGCTATGGCTACACCTTC.

This clonotype was picked up many times. The rearrangement uses TRBV28 and TRBJ1-1; 7 bases match TRBD1. With V trimmed by 3 bases and J by 7 bases, 2 bases remained unmatched. Looked up from germline, CDR1 is MDHEN and CDR2 is SYDVKM. This CDR3 spans 12 amino acids. The CDR3 here is CASSLQGVEAFF. CDR3 DNA sequence: TGTGCCAGCAGTTTGCAGGGGGTTGAAGCTTTCTTT.

This clonotype turned up a few times. This chain uses TRBV19 with TRBJ2-6; D not resolved. V was shortened by 5 bases and J by 0 bases, with 8 bases between the two germline ends. The CDR3 is made up of 15 amino acids. Looked up from germline, CDR1 is LNHDA and CDR2 is SQIVND (reference sequence). The CDR3 DNA is TGTGCCAGTAGTCTCCAGAGCTCTGGGGCCAACGTCCTGACTTTC. It translates to CASSLQSSGANVLTF. Supplemented by reference TRBV19 and TRBJ2-6, the full variable domain reads DGGITQSPKYLFRKEGQNVTLSCEQNLNHDAMYWYRQDPGQGLRLIYYSQIVNDFQKGDIAEGYSVSREKKESFPLTVTSAQKNPTAFYLCASSLQSSGANVLTFGAGSRLTVL.

V gene TRBV19 combines with J gene TRBJ1-3; the D gene is possibly TRBD1 (6 bases). CDR3 length equals 16 residues. The ends were cut back, 5 bases at V and 0 bases at J, with 14 bases in the middle. Germline-derived CDR1 and CDR2 are LNHDA and SQIVND (reference sequence). The CDR3 here is CASSSGHRSSGNTIYF. For the CDR3, the DNA is TGTGCCAGTAGTTCGGGACACCGCAGCTCTGGAAACACCATATATTTT.

The chain links TRBV20-1 to TRBJ2-3, with TRBD2 identical over 9 bases. This CDR3 contains 14 residues. The J segment lost 6 bases and the V segment lost 3 bases, leaving 7 bases of the junction unmatched. Germline V gene lookup returns CDR1 DFQATT and CDR2 SNEGSKA (reference sequence). CDR3 sequence: CSASRRGGRDTQYF. The DNA of the CDR3 is TGCAGTGCTAGTCGGCGGGGGGGCAGGGATACGCAGTATTTT.

This clonotype showed up many times. This chain connects TRBV6-6 to TRBJ1-2; D not resolved. Germline CDR1 and CDR2: MNHNY and SVGAGI (reference sequence). CDR3 length: 15 residues. V was cut by 2 bases and J by 8 bases, with 18 bases left in between. The DNA of the CDR3 is TGTGCCAGCAGTTACCATTACACGGACTCCCGGGGCTACACCTTC. This translates into CASSYHYTDSRGYTF.

This clonotype was detected ten times or more. This chain uses TRBV28 with TRBJ1-4; D gene unclear. The CDR3 totals 15 residues. Germline V gene data show CDR1 as MDHEN and CDR2 as SYDVKM. V was pared by 5 bases and J by 5 bases, with 15 bases between. Here the CDR3 DNA reads TGTGCCAGCAGTCCCCCGGACGGAGCCAATGAAAAACTGTTTTTT. It translates to CASSPPDGANEKLFF.

This clonotype was recorded many times. The rearrangement links TRBV6-5 to TRBJ2-7, with 9 nucleotides matching TRBD2. V dropped 0 bases and J dropped 1; count of bases not matched to a gene: 7. Germline values: CDR1 MNHEY, CDR2 SVGAGI. The CDR3 runs to 17 residues. CDR3 sequence reads: CASSYSRASGASYEQYF. CDR3 sequence (DNA): TGTGCCAGCAGTTACTCAAGGGCTAGCGGGGCGTCCTACGAGCAGTACTTC.

J is TRBJ1-2 and V is TRBV20-1; D unresolved. Trimming left V 5 bases short and J 3 bases short, with 4 bases between. The CDR3 sequence is 10 residues long. Germline CDR1 and CDR2: DFQATT and SNEGSKA (reference sequence). The DNA of the CDR3 is TGCAGTGCTGGGGACTATGGCTACACCTTC. Its protein product is CSAGDYGYTF.

This rearrangement joins TRBV29-1 to TRBJ2-3, with unresolved D. V dropped 6 bases and J dropped 3 bases, with 13 bases sitting between them. CDR3 length: 13 residues. Germline V CDR1 and CDR2: SQVTM, ANQGSEA. The CDR3 here is CSVDALGTDTQYF. For the CDR3, the DNA is TGCAGCGTGGATGCCTTGGGTACAGATACGCAGTATTTT.

This clonotype was seen repeatedly, ten times or more. The rearrangement links TRBV19 to TRBJ1-1, with 7 bases that match TRBD1. In germline, CDR1 is LNHDA, CDR2 SQIVND (reference sequence). This CDR3 has 16 residues. With 6 bases clipped from V and 1 base from J, the junction kept 11 bases outside the gene matches. The CDR3 spells CASSARQGLGNTEAFF. The CDR3 DNA is TGTGCCAGTAGCGCTCGACAGGGACTGGGGAACACTGAAGCTTTCTTT.

The chain recombines TRBV5-4 with TRBJ2-7, with TRBD2 matching over 14 bases. Germline V lookup: CDR1 SGHNT, CDR2 YYREEE (reference sequence). Losses at the gene ends were 5 bases for V and 1 base for J; bases not matched to a gene: 14. The CDR3 totals 19 residues. This chain's CDR3 is CASRYGTGLAGDRSYEQYF. DNA of the CDR3: TGTGCCAGCAGATATGGAACGGGACTAGCGGGAGATAGATCCTACGAGCAGTACTTC.

This chain joins TRBV19 and TRBJ1-2; 10 bases fit TRBD1. Germline CDR1 and CDR2: LNHDA and SQIVND (reference sequence). The length of the CDR3 is 15 residues. V dropped 5 bases and J dropped 4; count of bases not matched to a gene: 7. CDR3 residues: CASSPLTGGGYGYTF. CDR3 coding DNA: TGTGCCAGTAGTCCTCTGACAGGGGGCGGCTATGGCTACACCTTC.

About this clonotype itself: This may stem from a read error, because a much larger clone lies one nucleotide away. The conserved final phenylalanine or tryptophan is absent from the CDR3, which likely points to a read error. The gene calls are TRBV7-9 and TRBJ1-1; D may be TRBD1 (5 bases). This CDR3 has 13 residues. Trimming took 1 base from V and 6 from J, leaving 9 bases between them. Germline CDR1 is SEHNR and CDR2 is FQNEAQ (reference sequence). The CDR3 sequence is CASSLEGRPEAFL. The DNA for the CDR3 is TGTGCCAGCAGCTTAGAGGGGAGGCCTGAAGCTTTCCTT.

This clonotype was counted ten times or more. This chain uses TRBV7-9 with TRBJ1-2; a possible D gene is TRBD1 (5 bases). Deletions cut 1 base from V and 1 base from J, with 7 bases between. This CDR3 contains 14 residues. CDR1 SEHNR and CDR2 FQNEAQ come from the germline V gene (reference sequence). The chain's CDR3 is CASSLVDSNYGYTF. CDR3 nucleotides: TGTGCCAGCAGCTTAGTAGACAGTAACTATGGCTACACCTTC. Full variable domain (outside the CDR3, taken from reference TRBV7-9 and TRBJ1-2): DTGVSQNPRHKITKRGQNVTFRCDPISEHNRLYWYRQTLGQGPEFLTYFQNEAQLEKSRLLSDRFSAERPKGSFSTLEIQRTEQGDSAMYLCASSLVDSNYGYTFGSGTRLTVV.

This clonotype was counted only a few times. The chain carries TRBV28 and TRBJ2-7, with TRBD2 matching over 11 bases. This CDR3 has 16 amino acids. J lost 5 bases, V lost 4 bases, and 10 bases had no gene match. Germline V gene lookup returns CDR1 MDHEN and CDR2 SYDVKM. CDR3 bases: TGTGCCAGCAGTTCCCTGACTAGCGGGACTGACCACGAGCAGTACTTC. Amino acids: CASSSLTSGTDHEQYF.

This clonotype was seen many times. The chain employs TRBV12-5 and TRBJ1-2; D is possibly TRBD1 (5 bases). The CDR3 totals 13 residues. Germline CDR1 reads LGHNT; CDR2 reads FRNRAP. V was cut by 7 bases and J by 6 bases, with 15 bases left in between. The CDR3 is CASAGLVEDGYTF. CDR3 in DNA: TGTGCTAGTGCAGGGCTTGTCGAGGATGGCTACACCTTC.

This clonotype was counted many times. The genes are TRBV6-1 and TRBJ1-1; TRBD1 aligns across 8 bases. The V and J ends lost 5 bases and 0 bases, in that order; junction bases with no gene match: 5. CDR3 length equals 15 residues. Germline V lookup: CDR1 MNHNS, CDR2 SASEGT. The CDR3 region has the DNA TGTGCCAGCAGTCCGCTGACAGGGGTGAACACTGAAGCTTTCTTT. Protein: CASSPLTGVNTEAFF.

This clonotype was observed many times. The V call is TRBV5-4, the J call TRBJ1-4; a weak D match, TRBD1 (6 bases). V was trimmed by 10 bases and J by 8 bases, leaving 21 bases between them. This CDR3 is 14 amino acids long. CDR1 and CDR2 (germline): SGHNT, YYREEE (reference sequence). The CDR3 sequence is CAYESGGAPEKLFF. The CDR3 DNA sequence: TGTGCCTACGAGTCGGGGGGCGCACCCGAAAAACTGTTTTTT.

This clonotype has ten or more counts. This chain uses TRBV29-1 with TRBJ1-4; D unresolved. Germline V CDR1 and CDR2: SQVTM, ANQGSEA. Trimming took 5 bases from V and 8 from J, leaving 15 bases between them. This CDR3 comprises 13 residues. The chain's CDR3 is CSVWDFSEEKLFF. The CDR3, as DNA: TGCAGCGTTTGGGATTTTTCGGAAGAAAAACTGTTTTTT.

In this sample, this clonotype turned up many times. This rearrangement joins TRBV28 to TRBJ1-2; TRBD1 matches at 9 bases. The V gene's germline CDR1 is MDHEN and CDR2 SYDVKM. V shed 7 bases, J shed 2 bases, and the junction held 5 bases outside the gene matches. The CDR3 has 14 residues. The chain's CDR3 is CASTQGTGNYGYTF. CDR3 sequence (DNA): TGTGCCAGCACTCAAGGGACAGGGAACTATGGCTACACCTTC.

V usage is TRBV28 and J usage is TRBJ2-7; no clear D. Trimming took 4 bases from V and 6 from J, leaving 16 bases between them. The CDR3 has 14 amino acids. Germline lookup yields CDR1 MDHEN and CDR2 SYDVKM. The CDR3 nucleotides are TGTGCCAGCAGTTCTCGAGCAGTCCCTCGCGAGCAGTACTTC. Translation gives CASSSRAVPREQYF.

This clonotype was seen at least ten times. The rearrangement links TRBV6-2 or TRBV6-3 to TRBJ2-5, with TRBD2 matching over 13 bases. Germline CDR1 reads MNHEY; CDR2 reads SVGEGT. This CDR3 is 15 amino acids long. The junction had 1 base not matched to a gene; V was cut back by 1 base and J by 5 bases. CDR3 loop: CASSYLTSGRETQYF. CDR3 in DNA: TGTGCCAGCAGTTACTTGACTAGCGGGAGGGAGACCCAGTACTTC.

The J gene is TRBJ2-5, the V gene TRBV5-4; 8 bases match TRBD2. Trimming removed 4 bases from V and 1 base from J; junction bases left unmatched: 6. Germline V gene data show CDR1 as SGHNT and CDR2 as YYREEE (reference sequence). The CDR3 runs to 15 residues. The CDR3 DNA follows: TGTGCCAGCAGCCCCCGGGGGGGTACCCAAGAGACCCAGTACTTC. It codes for CASSPRGGTQETQYF.

This clonotype was seen at least ten times. V is TRBV4-2 and J is TRBJ2-1; D may be TRBD2 (5 bases). The CDR3 totals 14 residues. V lost 1 base, J lost 11 bases, and 15 bases lay in between. From germline, CDR1 is LGHNA and CDR2 YNFKEQ. The CDR3 sequence is CASSQAVRDIKQFF. The CDR3 DNA reads TGTGCCAGCAGCCAAGCAGTTCGGGATATTAAGCAGTTCTTC.